These 13 T cell receptor beta chains share one sample of origin, sequenced in a study of shared clonotypes between healthy human individuals. TCRdb's copy holds only in-frame clones and misses some; the assay was immunoSEQ multiplex PCR. The data show about 1 million clones, with about 80% seen just once and approximately 1.5% held by the top ten. The sample consisted of memory CD4+ T cells sorted from blood. The sample's subset: CD45RA-negative fraction. The receptors stem from a man aged 18 to 30 in good health.

Turning to this clone: The same CDR3 also results from other DNA sequences found in this sample. The chain couples TRBV18 to TRBJ1-4; D gene ambiguous. This CDR3 is built from 13 residues. Germline V gene sequence: CDR1 KGHSH, CDR2 LQKENI. Trimming shortened V by 2 bases and J by 5 bases, and 6 bases separated the two germline ends. Written as DNA, the CDR3 is TGTGCCAGCTCACCAGGGCTAAATGAAAAACTGTTTTTT. It is translated as CASSPGLNEKLFF.

This clone was seen once. The rearrangement uses TRBV5-1 and TRBJ2-7, with D unclear. The germline V gene encodes CDR1 SGHRS and CDR2 YFSETQ. This CDR3 spans 15 amino acids. Deletions cut 0 bases from V and 1 base from J, with 11 bases between. The CDR3 loop is CASSLASATSYEQYF. The DNA for the CDR3 is TGCGCCAGCAGCTTGGCCAGCGCGACGTCCTACGAGCAGTACTTC.

V and J are TRBV5-1 and TRBJ2-5; the match to TRBD1 covers 8 bases. V was pared by 7 bases and J by 1 base, with 3 bases of the junction left unmatched. This CDR3 comprises 13 residues. Germline assignment: CDR1 SGHRS and CDR2 YFSETQ. CDR3 coding DNA: TGCGCCAGCGGTGGACAGGGCCAAGAGACCCAGTACTTC. Translating it yields CASGGQGQETQYF.

V is TRBV30 and J is TRBJ2-5; TRBD1 or TRBD2 may be the D gene (6 bases each). The CDR3 extends over 14 amino acids. The V end was cut by 2 bases, the J end by 3 bases, with 13 bases between. CDR1 is GTSNPN and CDR2 is SVGIG in the germline V gene (reference sequence). The CDR3 DNA is TGTGCCTGGAGTCTAGGGGGGCCGGAAGAGACCCAGTACTTC. This sequence encodes CAWSLGGPEETQYF.

As concerns this clone: A read error may explain this, as a much larger clone is one base away. V usage is TRBV4-1 and J usage is TRBJ1-2, with no clear D. The germline V and J ends were trimmed by 0 bases and 4 bases, with 6 bases remaining between them. Per the germline V gene, CDR1 is MGHRA and CDR2 is YSYEKL. The CDR3 covers 13 residues. The CDR3 is CASSQDQSYGYTF. The CDR3 coding sequence is TGCGCCAGCAGCCAAGATCAATCCTATGGCTACACCTTC.

This clone was found a few times. Other DNA sequences in the sample encode the same CDR3. This chain joins TRBV30 and TRBJ1-1; maybe TRBD1 (6 bases). In germline, CDR1 is GTSNPN, CDR2 SVGIG (reference sequence). V dropped 4 bases and J dropped 1 base, with 10 bases sitting between them. The CDR3 runs to 13 residues. This CDR3 reads CAWTRGANTEAFF. The CDR3 DNA sequence: TGTGCCTGGACCCGGGGGGCGAACACTGAAGCTTTCTTT.

This clone was seen a handful of times. The chain couples TRBV11-2 to TRBJ2-5; 12 positions match TRBD2. This CDR3 has 17 amino acids. Trimming removed 1 base from V and 1 base from J; junction bases left unmatched: 4. The germline CDR1 and CDR2 sequences are SGHAT and FQNNGV. The DNA for the CDR3 is TGTGCCAGCAGCTTAGTTGGACTAGCGGGGAGCCAAGAGACCCAGTACTTC. As protein: CASSLVGLAGSQETQYF.

The chain joins TRBV2 to TRBJ1-1, with D hard to call. The CDR3 contains 12 residues. Deletions cut 8 bases from V and 4 bases from J, with 11 bases between. Germline assignment: CDR1 SNHLY and CDR2 FYNNEI. In DNA, the CDR3 is TGTGCCAGCGTCCCTGATCGCACTGAAGCTTTCTTT. Encoded protein: CASVPDRTEAFF. Full variable domain (missing parts from reference TRBV2 and TRBJ1-1): EPEVTQTPSHQVTQMGQEVILRCVPISNHLYFYWYRQILGQKVEFLVSFYNNEISEKSEIFDDQFSVERPDGSNFTLKIRSTKLEDSAMYFCASVPDRTEAFFGQGTRLTVV.

V is TRBV27 and J is TRBJ1-2, with TRBD1 matching 9 bases. Germline trimming cut 5 bases from V and 3 bases from J; bases unmatched to any gene: 4. Germline V gene lookup returns CDR1 MNHEY and CDR2 SMNVEV (reference sequence). The CDR3 sequence is 14 residues long. The CDR3 is CASSTRTGDYGYTF. CDR3 coding DNA: TGTGCCAGCAGTACCAGGACAGGGGACTATGGCTACACCTTC.

This clone was detected a few times. The V call is TRBV18, the J call TRBJ2-3; TRBD2 might be the D (6 bases). Germline V gene lookup returns CDR1 KGHSH and CDR2 LQKENI. V was clipped by 1 base and J by 2 bases, with 10 bases between them. This CDR3 is 15 amino acids long. CDR3 sequence: CASSPLGGNTDTQYF. The CDR3 region has the DNA TGTGCCAGCTCACCACTCGGGGGAAACACAGATACGCAGTATTTT. Complete variable domain (other parts from reference TRBV18 and TRBJ2-3): NAGVMQNPRHLVRRRGQEARLRCSPMKGHSHVYWYRQLPEEGLKFMVYLQKENIIDESGMPKERFSAEFPKEGPSILRIQQVVRGDSAAYFCASSPLGGNTDTQYFGPGTRLTVL.

In the case of this clone: The same CDR3 is also encoded by other DNA sequences in this sample. The chain links TRBV9 to TRBJ2-7; TRBD1 matches at 9 bases. CDR1 and CDR2 from the germline V gene are SGDLS and YYNGEE. The V gene end was trimmed by 4 bases and the J gene end by 1 base; junction bases not matched to a gene: 6. The CDR3 totals 15 residues. The CDR3, as DNA: TGTGCCAGCAGCCCCGGGACAGGGTCTTCCTACGAGCAGTACTTC. Protein sequence: CASSPGTGSSYEQYF.

The gene calls are TRBV28 and TRBJ1-1; TRBD1 is a possible D gene (6 bases). Germline V gene lookup returns CDR1 MDHEN and CDR2 SYDVKM. The germline V and J ends were trimmed by 5 bases and 8 bases, with 18 bases remaining between them. The CDR3 is 14 residues long. The CDR3, as DNA: TGTGCCAGCAGTCCCTTCAACAGGGCTCTGGAAGCTTTCTTT. Residues: CASSPFNRALEAFF. Together with reference TRBV28 and TRBJ1-1, the CDR3 gives the full variable domain: DVKVTQSSRYLVKRTGEKVFLECVQDMDHENMFWYRQDPGLGLRLIYFSYDVKMKEKGDIPEGYSVSREKKERFSLILESASTNQTSMYLCASSPFNRALEAFFGQGTRLTVV.

A note on this clone: The sample contains more than one DNA sequence encoding this CDR3. V gene TRBV9 combines with J gene TRBJ2-3; D unclear. CDR3 length equals 14 residues. V lost 0 bases and J lost 1, with 6 bases in between. Germline CDR1 reads SGDLS; CDR2 reads YYNGEE. The CDR3 sequence is CASSVDPRTDTQYF. Written as DNA, the CDR3 is TGTGCCAGCAGCGTAGACCCTCGCACAGATACGCAGTATTTT.